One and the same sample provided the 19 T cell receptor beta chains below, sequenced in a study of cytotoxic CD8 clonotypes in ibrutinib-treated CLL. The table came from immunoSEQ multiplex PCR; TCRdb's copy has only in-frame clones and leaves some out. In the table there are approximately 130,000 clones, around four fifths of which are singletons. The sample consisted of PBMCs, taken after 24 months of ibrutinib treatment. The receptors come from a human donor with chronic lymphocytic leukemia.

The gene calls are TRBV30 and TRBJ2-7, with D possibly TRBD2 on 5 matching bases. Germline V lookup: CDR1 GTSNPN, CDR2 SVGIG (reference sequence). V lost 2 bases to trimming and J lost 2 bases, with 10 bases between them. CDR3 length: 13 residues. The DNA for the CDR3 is TGTGCCTGGAGTTCGGGGAACCCCTACGAGCAGTACTTC. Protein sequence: CAWSSGNPYEQYF.

CDR3 region: CASSPGRTRSGNTIYF. For the CDR3, the DNA is TGTGCCAGCAGTCCCGGACGGACTCGCTCTGGAAACACCATATATTTT. V usage is TRBV27 and J usage is TRBJ1-3; D call uncertain. Between the trimmed V and J ends, which lost 5 bases and 0 bases, there was a span of 14 bases. This CDR3 has 16 residues. CDR1 and CDR2 from the germline V gene are MNHEY and SMNVEV (reference sequence).

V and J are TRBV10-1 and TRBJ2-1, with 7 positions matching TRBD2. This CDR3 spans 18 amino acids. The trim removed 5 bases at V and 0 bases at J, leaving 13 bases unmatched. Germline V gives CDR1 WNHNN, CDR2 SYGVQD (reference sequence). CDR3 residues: CASSHIQQRGCSYNEQFF. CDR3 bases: TGCGCCAGCAGTCATATTCAACAGCGGGGCTGCTCCTACAATGAGCAGTTCTTC.

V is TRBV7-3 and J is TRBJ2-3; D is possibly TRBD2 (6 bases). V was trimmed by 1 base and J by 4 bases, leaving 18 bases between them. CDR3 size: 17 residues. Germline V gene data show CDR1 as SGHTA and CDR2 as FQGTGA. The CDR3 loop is CASSLNPTAGEADTQYF. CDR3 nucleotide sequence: TGTGCCAGCAGCTTAAACCCCACGGCTGGGGAGGCAGATACGCAGTATTTT.

This CDR3 reads CASREGRATEAFF. Written as DNA, the CDR3 is TGTGCCAGCAGGGAGGGGCGGGCCACTGAAGCTTTCTTT. The rearrangement uses TRBV6-6 and TRBJ1-1; TRBD1 might be the D (5 bases). V dropped 6 bases and J dropped 4 bases, with 12 bases sitting between them. Germline lookup yields CDR1 MNHNY and CDR2 SVGAGI (reference sequence). This CDR3 contains 13 residues.

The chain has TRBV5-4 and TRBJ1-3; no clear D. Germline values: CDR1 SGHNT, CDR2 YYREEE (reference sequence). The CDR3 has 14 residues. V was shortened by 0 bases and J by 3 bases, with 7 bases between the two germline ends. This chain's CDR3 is CASSLGGRGNTIYF. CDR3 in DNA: TGTGCCAGCAGCTTGGGGGGTCGTGGAAACACCATATATTTT.

The CDR3 loop is CASSQDRRLGGAFF. The CDR3 DNA reads TGTGCCAGCAGCCAAGATAGGCGCTTGGGAGGAGCTTTCTTT. This chain connects TRBV4-2 to TRBJ1-1, with D unresolved. Trimming removed 0 bases from V and 10 bases from J, with 15 bases in between. CDR1 is LGHNA, CDR2 YNFKEQ, per germline. This CDR3 comprises 14 residues.

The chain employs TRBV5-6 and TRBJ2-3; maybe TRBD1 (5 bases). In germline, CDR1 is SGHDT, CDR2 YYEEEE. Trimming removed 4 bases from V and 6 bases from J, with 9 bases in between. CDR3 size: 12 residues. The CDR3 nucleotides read TGTGCCAGCAGCCCGAACAGGGATACGCAGTATTTT. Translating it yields CASSPNRDTQYF.

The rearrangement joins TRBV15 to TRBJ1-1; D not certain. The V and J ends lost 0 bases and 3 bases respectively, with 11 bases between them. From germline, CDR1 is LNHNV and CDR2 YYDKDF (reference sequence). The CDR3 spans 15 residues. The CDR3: CATSRDLGPYTEAFF. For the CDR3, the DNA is TGTGCCACCAGCAGAGATCTTGGCCCATACACTGAAGCTTTCTTT.

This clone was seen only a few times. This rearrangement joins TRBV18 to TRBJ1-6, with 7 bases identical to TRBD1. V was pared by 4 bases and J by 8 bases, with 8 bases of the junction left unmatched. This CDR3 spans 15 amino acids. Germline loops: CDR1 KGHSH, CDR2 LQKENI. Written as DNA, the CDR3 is TGTGCCAGCTCACTCCGACAGGGAGGAGATTCACCCCTCCACTTT. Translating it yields CASSLRQGGDSPLHF.

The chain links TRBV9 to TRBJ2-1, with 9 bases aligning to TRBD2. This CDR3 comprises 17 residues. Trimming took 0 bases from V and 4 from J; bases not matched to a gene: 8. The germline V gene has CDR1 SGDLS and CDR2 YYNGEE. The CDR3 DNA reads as TGTGCCAGCAGCGTAGATTCGCGGGGGGGCCTGTACAATGAGCAGTTCTTC. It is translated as CASSVDSRGGLYNEQFF. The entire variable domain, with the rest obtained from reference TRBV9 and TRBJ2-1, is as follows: DSGVTQTPKHLITATGQRVTLRCSPRSGDLSVYWYQQSLDQGLQFLIQYYNGEERAKGNILERFSAQQFPDLHSELNLSSLELGDSALYFCASSVDSRGGLYNEQFFGPGTRLTVL.

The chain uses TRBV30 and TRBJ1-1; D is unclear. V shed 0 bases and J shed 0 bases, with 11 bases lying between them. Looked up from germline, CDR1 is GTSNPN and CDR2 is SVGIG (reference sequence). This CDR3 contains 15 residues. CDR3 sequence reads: CAWSVSRSMNTEAFF. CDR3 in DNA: TGTGCCTGGAGTGTAAGCAGAAGCATGAACACTGAAGCTTTCTTT. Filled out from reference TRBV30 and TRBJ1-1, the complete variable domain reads SQTIHQWPATLVQPVGSPLSLECTVEGTSNPNLYWYRQAAGRGLQLLFYSVGIGQISSEVPQNLSASRPQDRQFILSSKKLLLSDSGFYLCAWSVSRSMNTEAFFGQGTRLTVV.

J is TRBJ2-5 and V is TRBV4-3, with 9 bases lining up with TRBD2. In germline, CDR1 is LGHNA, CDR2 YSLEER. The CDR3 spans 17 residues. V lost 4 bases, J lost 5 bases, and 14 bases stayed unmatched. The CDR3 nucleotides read TGCGCCAGCAGCCGAGTAGCGGGGGTGCGGTTTGGTGAGACCCAGTACTTC. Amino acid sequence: CASSRVAGVRFGETQYF.

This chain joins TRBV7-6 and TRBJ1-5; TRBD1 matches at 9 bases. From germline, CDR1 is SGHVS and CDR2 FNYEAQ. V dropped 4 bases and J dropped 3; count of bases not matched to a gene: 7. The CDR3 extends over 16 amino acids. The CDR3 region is CASSSGTGLVNQPQHF. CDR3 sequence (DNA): TGTGCCAGCAGCTCTGGGACAGGGTTGGTCAATCAGCCCCAGCATTTT. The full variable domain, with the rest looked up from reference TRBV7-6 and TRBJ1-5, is GAGVSQSPRYKVTKRGQDVALRCDPISGHVSLYWYRQALGQGPEFLTYFNYEAQQDKSGLPNDRFSAERPEGSISTLTIQRTEQRDSAMYRCASSSGTGLVNQPQHFGDGTRLSIL.

The CDR3 reads CASSLATSGEQYF. The CDR3 DNA reads TGTGCCAGCAGCTTAGCGACTTCCGGCGAGCAGTACTTC. The chain recombines TRBV7-9 with TRBJ2-7; D uncertain. V gave up 0 bases and J gave up 6 bases, with 9 bases separating them. This CDR3 is built from 13 residues. Looked up from germline, CDR1 is SEHNR and CDR2 is FQNEAQ (reference sequence). The entire variable domain, with the rest obtained from reference TRBV7-9 and TRBJ2-7, is as follows: DTGVSQNPRHKITKRGQNVTFRCDPISEHNRLYWYRQTLGQGPEFLTYFQNEAQLEKSRLLSDRFSAERPKGSFSTLEIQRTEQGDSAMYLCASSLATSGEQYFGPGTRLTVT.

CDR3: CASSPRGANYGYTF. In DNA, the CDR3 is TGTGCCAGCTCACCGAGAGGAGCTAACTATGGCTACACCTTC. The V call is TRBV18, the J call TRBJ1-2; no reliable D call. The CDR3 spans 14 residues. Trimming stripped 3 bases from V and 0 bases from J, with 8 bases between. Germline-derived CDR1 and CDR2 are KGHSH and LQKENI.

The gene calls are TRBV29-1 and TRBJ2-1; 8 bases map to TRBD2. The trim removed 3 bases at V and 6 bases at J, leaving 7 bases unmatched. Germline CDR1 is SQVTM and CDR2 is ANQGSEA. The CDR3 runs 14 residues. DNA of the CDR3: TGCAGCGTTGACGAACTAGCGGTCCCCAATGAGCAGTTCTTC. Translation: CSVDELAVPNEQFF.

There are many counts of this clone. This CDR3 is CAISDGQGIGDYGYTF. In DNA form, the CDR3 reads TGTGCCATCAGTGATGGACAGGGAATTGGTGACTATGGCTACACCTTC. The chain employs TRBV10-3 and TRBJ1-2, with 8 positions matching TRBD1. Trimming cost V 3 bases and J 3 bases; bases outside gene matches: 9. This CDR3 is built from 16 residues. Germline V lookup: CDR1 ENHRY, CDR2 SYGVKD.

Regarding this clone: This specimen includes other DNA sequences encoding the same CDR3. As DNA, the CDR3 is TGTGCCAGTAACACAGGGGGTGGAAGCTATGGCTACACCTTC. Translation gives CASNTGGGSYGYTF. J is TRBJ1-2 and V is TRBV19, with 8 positions matching TRBD1. The CDR3 runs 14 residues. Germline loops: CDR1 LNHDA, CDR2 SQIVND (reference sequence). The J segment lost 4 bases and the V segment lost 7 bases, leaving 8 bases of the junction unmatched.